This T cell receptor (beta chain) stems from a study of blood T cell repertoires in COVID-19. Study-wide background: Specimens from acute and convalescent COVID-19 originated in the United States, Italy and Spain. Nucleic acid was either cDNA or gDNA, and it came from T cells, B-cell-depleted T cells, or PBMCs.

Per the original data handling: Amplification of reference gene primers provided the estimated nucleated cell counts. Here immunoSEQ multiplex PCR was the method, and the copy in TCRdb shows in-frame clones only, minus some. V and J calls and clone size are as listed in that table; D and trimming were resolved from the DNA. Counted here are some 180,000 clones, 86% occurring once; the ten biggest clones make up less than 25%. Trimming pared 6 bases from V and 5 bases from J, leaving 10 bases between. The CDR3 totals 13 residues. The chain has TRBV12-3 or TRBV12-4 and TRBJ2-2; the D gene is possibly TRBD1 (6 bases). Sequencing was done on a sample of peripheral blood. The sequence came from a man aged 65 to 85 with active or convalescent COVID-19. The CDR3 sequence: CASRVQGTGELFF. For the CDR3, the DNA is TGTGCCAGCAGGGTACAGGGAACCGGGGAGCTGTTTTTT.